The 8 T cell receptor beta chains below were found in one sample sequenced in a study of shared clonotypes between healthy human individuals. Repertoires were generated with immunoSEQ multiplex PCR, while TCRdb's copy carries only in-frame clones and drops some. Here the sample spans about 1.5 million clones, approximately 98% being singletons. Input material: naive CD4+ T cells sorted from blood. The subset here: CD45RA+ positively selected. These TCRs come from a man aged 25-40 years in good health.

This chain uses TRBV18 with TRBJ1-2; D is possibly TRBD1 (5 bases). CDR3 size: 20 residues. Trimming cost V 2 bases and J 3 bases, with 28 bases left between them. Germline CDR1 reads KGHSH; CDR2 reads LQKENI. In DNA form, the CDR3 reads TGTGCCAGCTCACCAATTCCCCCATCGGGACTGAAGCTTTTGGACTATGGCTACACCTTC. This sequence encodes CASSPIPPSGLKLLDYGYTF.

The chain's CDR3 is CASRSGFLLSGANVLTF. The CDR3 bases are TGTGCCAGCAGGTCCGGTTTTCTGTTGTCTGGGGCCAACGTCCTGACTTTC. The gene calls are TRBV27 and TRBJ2-6; D not resolved. Germline V gene lookup returns CDR1 MNHEY and CDR2 SMNVEV (reference sequence). Trimming removed 6 bases from V and 1 base from J, with 16 bases in between. The CDR3 has 17 amino acids.

This clone was recorded once. The V gene is TRBV9, the J gene TRBJ1-2, with 8 bases matching TRBD1. After removal of 0 bases from V and 7 bases from J, the junction contained 8 bases not matched to a gene. CDR1 SGDLS and CDR2 YYNGEE come from the germline V gene. The CDR3 is made up of 15 amino acids. The CDR3 DNA follows: TGTGCCAGCAGCGTAGGGAACAGGGGGATGGGTGGCTACACCTTC. It encodes CASSVGNRGMGGYTF.

This chain uses TRBV5-1 with TRBJ1-4, with D possibly being TRBD1 (5 bases). CDR1 and CDR2 from the germline V gene are SGHRS and YFSETQ. The V end lost 4 bases, the J end lost 7 bases, and 20 bases lay between the germline ends. This CDR3 spans 16 amino acids. The CDR3 nucleotides are TGCGCCAGCAGCGTCGGGACGATAATAGGAAGTGAAAAACTGTTTTTT. Translated, it gives CASSVGTIIGSEKLFF.

With regard to this clone: Other nucleotide sequences from this sample produce the same CDR3. The chain has TRBV19 and TRBJ2-1, with no clear D. V lost 6 bases, J lost 0 bases, and 6 bases lay in between. The CDR3 is made up of 13 amino acids. Germline V lookup: CDR1 LNHDA, CDR2 SQIVND (reference sequence). CDR3 region: CASRQSSYNEQFF. The CDR3 DNA follows: TGTGCCAGTAGACAGAGCTCCTACAATGAGCAGTTCTTC. The variable domain in full, completed from reference TRBV19 and TRBJ2-1, reads DGGITQSPKYLFRKEGQNVTLSCEQNLNHDAMYWYRQDPGQGLRLIYYSQIVNDFQKGDIAEGYSVSREKKESFPLTVTSAQKNPTAFYLCASRQSSYNEQFFGPGTRLTVL.

This chain links TRBV6-1 with TRBJ2-7; possible D gene TRBD1, 5 bases. Germline V gene lookup returns CDR1 MNHNS and CDR2 SASEGT. CDR3 length: 15 amino acids. V was pared by 2 bases and J by 2 bases, with 13 bases between. CDR3 nucleotides: TGTGCCAGCAGTGAAAGGGGTGGGGTAACCTACGAGCAGTACTTC. This codes for CASSERGGVTYEQYF.

The CDR3 DNA reads TGTGCCAGCCCCGCAACAGGGGGCCTTGGCTACACCTTC. This gives the protein CASPATGGLGYTF. The chain has TRBV11-2 and TRBJ1-2; 9 bases match TRBD1. CDR1 and CDR2 from the germline V gene are SGHAT and FQNNGV. Trimming cost V 8 bases and J 7 bases; bases outside gene matches: 8. The CDR3 is 13 amino acids.

The rearrangement uses TRBV7-8 and TRBJ2-7; D is undetermined. There are 14 residues in the CDR3. CDR1 and CDR2 from the germline V gene are SGHVS and FQNEAQ. Trimming removed 5 bases from V and 3 bases from J, with 14 bases in between. CDR3: CASSTFRVIYEQYF. DNA for the CDR3: TGTGCCAGCAGCACCTTCCGGGTAATCTACGAGCAGTACTTC.